This section outlines one TCR beta chain sequence together with its context. The sample comes from a study of glioma-infiltrating T cells. Study at large: Low-grade gliomas were grade II; glioblastomas were grade IV at initial diagnosis.

TCR alpha and beta CDR3 regions were amplified from RNA using iRepertoire nested multiplex PCR. TCRdb independently ran MiXCR on the multiplex PCR reads; one entry per CDR3 protein. The sample includes roughly 350,000 distinct CDR3 sequences, around 38% seen only once; the top ten take about 12%. Trimming took 1 base from V and 7 from J, leaving 11 bases between them. CDR3 length equals 14 residues. Germline V gives CDR1 LGHNA, CDR2 YNFKEQ. The sequence derives from a human donor with low-grade glioma or glioblastoma, undergoing nonglioma brain surgery, or in good health (not recorded which). The chain links TRBV4-2 to TRBJ2-1; D is uncertain. Sequenced sample: glioma tissue, nonneoplastic brain tissue, or PBMCs (not recorded which). This CDR3 is CASSQGFAINEQFF. Here the CDR3 DNA reads TGTGCCAGCAGCCAAGGTTTCGCCATAAATGAGCAGTTCTTC.